The present TCR beta chain was sequenced within a study of T-cell reconstitution after alpha-beta-depleted transplantation in children. This clonotype has just a few counts. It was with unique molecular identifiers that the TCRbeta library was prepared. TCRdb used MiXCR to reprocess the PCR reads, holding one entry per CDR3 protein. The repertoire holds around 360,000 distinct CDR3 sequences, with about a tenth as singletons. Between the trimmed V and J ends, which lost 7 bases and 2 bases, there was a span of 15 bases. Germline CDR1 reads DFQATT; CDR2 reads SNEGSKA (reference sequence). The CDR3 has 13 amino acids.

The sample consisted of PBMCs from the stem cell graft donor, taken from the stem cell graft. The genes are TRBV20-1 and TRBJ2-7; a possible D gene is TRBD1 (6 bases). This clonotype originated in a human donor who donated a stem cell graft to a child with acute lymphoblastic leukemia. In nucleotides, the CDR3 is TGCAGTGTCCCGGGACACCCGACCTACGAGCAGTACTTC. Protein: CSVPGHPTYEQYF.